This entry is about one TCR beta chain. What it binds is not known. The sample originates from a study of T cells in Graves' hyperthyroidism and ophthalmopathy. Authors of the study amplified TCR beta CDR3 regions from RNA transcripts. A first-round RT-PCR of the TCR CDR3 used the HTBI primer set. TCRdb reprocessed the multiplex PCR reads with MiXCR, giving one entry per CDR3 protein. The data show about 320,000 distinct CDR3 sequences, roughly 17% seen once. V lost 3 bases, J lost 6 bases, and 17 bases lay in between. Germline CDR1 reads LNHNV; CDR2 reads YYDKDF (reference sequence). The CDR3 has 15 residues. Whole-study findings and limits: For ophthalmopathy, model prediction preceded onset by a median around 7 months. Ophthalmopathy was separated from stable hyperthyroidism by a 13 V-J model. Peripheral blood also featured most of the thyroid clonotypes expanded above 0.001.

No progression to ophthalmopathy during 18 months of follow-up defined stable disease. Sequencing used blood. The receptor was derived from a man aged 30 to 39 with Graves' hyperthyroidism. The chain recombines TRBV15 with TRBJ1-1, with TRBD1 as a possible D gene (5 bases). CDR3 amino acids: CATSSAWGGAPEAFF. The CDR3 bases are TGTGCCACCAGCAGTGCCTGGGGCGGGGCCCCTGAAGCTTTCTTT.